Sequencing of this T cell receptor beta chain was carried out in a study of blood T cell repertoires in COVID-19. Profiling relied on immunoSEQ multiplex PCR, and the TCRdb table lists in-frame clones only, not all of them. The table lists 120,000 or so clones, roughly 90% of them singletons, with about 7.3% in the top ten. Germline trimming cut 0 bases from V and 3 bases from J; bases unmatched to any gene: 5. CDR3 length: 15 residues. Germline CDR1 reads SGHTA; CDR2 reads FQGNSA. The clonotype originates from a man between 50 and 59 years old with acute or convalescent COVID-19. V gene TRBV7-2 combines with J gene TRBJ2-7; 7 bases align to TRBD2. Sequencing used peripheral blood. This CDR3 reads CASSLAGGQLYEQYF. DNA for the CDR3: TGTGCCAGCAGCTTAGCGGGAGGGCAACTCTACGAGCAGTACTTC.